Sequencing of this TCR beta chain was carried out in a study of human T cells and chemical hapten exposure. This clonotype was picked up many times. TCRdb fed the RACE reads into MiXCR, producing one record per CDR3 protein. The table records some 83,000 distinct CDR3 sequences, roughly a tenth of them present only once. The time point denotes: patch test 1, 2 weeks after DPC sensitization. Treatment described: therapeutic diphenylcyclopropenone sensitization with weekly scalp DPC. Sequencing used whole blood, obtained in connection with sensitization to the hapten diphenylcyclopropenone (DPC). The clonotype originates from a woman aged 50 to 60 with alopecia areata. Some clones in this sample may be carry-over from other donors' samples.

The CDR3 DNA follows: TGTGCCAGCAGCTTAGCCCCCACTACTACAGATACGCAGTATTTT. Amino acids: CASSLAPTTTDTQYF. The V and J genes are TRBV7-6 and TRBJ2-3; the D is unclear. CDR1 is SGHVS, CDR2 FNYEAQ, per germline. The CDR3 runs 15 residues. The germline V and J ends were trimmed by 0 bases and 3 bases, with 10 bases remaining between them. The full variable domain, in which reference TRBV7-6 and TRBJ2-3 provide the parts outside the CDR3, is GAGVSQSPRYKVTKRGQDVALRCDPISGHVSLYWYRQALGQGPEFLTYFNYEAQQDKSGLPNDRFSAERPEGSISTLTIQRTEQRDSAMYRCASSLAPTTTDTQYFGPGTRLTVL.